This TCR beta chain was identified in a study of post-analysis software for immune sequencing data (dated by TCRdb to between 2014 and 2017). For the study in its entirety: Relapsing-remitting, secondary progressive and progressive-relapsing multiple sclerosis were recorded as disease courses, and subtype annotation was lacking for some patients. The patient repertoires were set against ten to eleven previously published healthy control repertoires from donors whose ages ranged from roughly 6 to 26 years. A subset of samples was prepared in parallel using single-end sample barcoding, then pooled and co-amplified after Illumina adapter ligation. Summary of the overall study and its limitations: The multiple sclerosis patient group was slightly younger than the control group. Multiple sclerosis patients had significantly lower normalized Chao1 diversity than controls, a result that suggests substantial peripheral T-cell clonal expansion. Direct clustering with F measure showed strong co-clustering of samples prepared in the same batch, prompting a batch-effect correction. Four or five TRBV segments, including TRBV5-6, TRBV5-1 and TRBV20-1, were significantly more frequent in patients than controls.

Trimming takes 7 bases off V and 4 bases off J; junction bases not matched to a gene: 5. The CDR3 sequence holds 13 residues, the cysteine and phenylalanine included. The read is trimmed to its CDR3 DNA, 39 bases read in frame from base 1. The germline V gene gives CDR1 as SQVTM and CDR2 as ANQGSEA. TCR beta repertoires were profiled from peripheral blood of more than ten young patients with multiple sclerosis to demonstrate the VDJtools post-analysis software. Multiple sclerosis patients were children and adolescents aged roughly 6 to 16 years. The count of this clonotype is one. This clone's antigen is unknown. No per-base quality is available; no much larger clone lies one base away. Libraries came from PCR. Instrument on record: Illumina HiSeq 2500. Unique molecular identifiers were incorporated into TCR beta cDNA libraries to reduce PCR and sequencing biases. Every 1 to 10 million input T cells yielded approximately 500,000 cDNA molecules, meaning each molecule approximated one T cell. Patient libraries were prepared and sequenced with the same protocol used for the earlier healthy control dataset. Samples belonging to the same batch were prepared together, multiplexed and sequenced on a shared HiSeq lane. The paper's processing steps were these. Raw barcoded reads were processed with MIGEC, discarding single-read molecular identifier groups before consensus assembly and CDR3 extraction. VDJtools was used for post-analysis of the clonotype tables, and diversity was normalized by down-sampling every dataset to the size of the smallest sample. To correct batch-related cross-sample contamination, repertoire overlap clustering matched CDR3 amino acid sequences but not nucleotide sequences. Clones were called with MiXCR by TCRdb after fastp trimmed the public reads at Q25, and only in-frame beta chains were retained. Here each entry gathers all rows of one CDR3 protein and keeps the most common genes and DNA. What appears here as the V and J calls and clone size reflects TCRdb's work, not the paper's. The sample yields hundreds of thousands of distinct CDR3 sequences; about 40% were counted once. The leading ten clones occupy about 8% of the sample.

The clonotype originates from a girl under 10 years old with multiple sclerosis. The sequence links TRBV29-1 to TRBJ2-2; the central 8 bases match TRBD1. The sequenced sample consisted of blood. The bases are TGCAGCGCCCAGGGGGCGCCCACCGGGGAGCTGTTTTTT. It codes for CSAQGAPTGELFF.